Below are 30 T cell receptor beta chains sequenced from a single sample in a study of cytomegalovirus exposure and HLA in healthy donors. Use of 60 Vbeta and 13 Jbeta primers characterized the PCR. Measured with immunoSEQ multiplex PCR; TCRdb has only the in-frame clones, and not every one. Of some 180,000 clones listed, about 80% were seen once; the top ten hold 2.5% to 3.5%. The sequencing sample was made of PBMCs. The receptors here all came from a woman in her thirties in good health and CMV-seronegative.

The chain joins TRBV5-1 to TRBJ1-6; D perhaps matches TRBD1 (5 bases). The germline V and J ends were trimmed by 8 bases and 5 bases, with 29 bases remaining between them. The germline V gene has CDR1 SGHRS and CDR2 YFSETQ. CDR3 size: 19 residues. CDR3 coding DNA: TGCGCCAGGGTCGTGGGGGAGGGTTACGGTTCGTTAAATAATTCACCCCTCCACTTT. Residues: CARVVGEGYGSLNNSPLHF.

The chain joins TRBV4-1 to TRBJ2-7; 9 bases agree with TRBD1. The CDR3 extends over 15 amino acids. Trimming took 4 bases from V and 5 from J; bases not matched to a gene: 9. Germline CDR1 is MGHRA and CDR2 is YSYEKL. The CDR3 DNA follows: TGCGCCAGCAGCCGGACTCAACAGGGGGCTCACGAGCAGTACTTC. Its protein product is CASSRTQQGAHEQYF.

The count of this clone is one. Relative to the germline gene, one junction end is altered; a read error may explain this. The J gene is TRBJ2-4, the V gene TRBV10-3, with D hard to call. This CDR3 contains 14 residues. The germline CDR1 and CDR2 sequences are ENHRY and SYGVKD. The CDR3 bases are TGTGCCATCAGGGAGTCTTCGGCCAAAAACATTCAGTACTTC. It yields the protein CAIRESSAKNIQYF.

The rearrangement links TRBV28 to TRBJ2-7, with 11 positions matching TRBD2. The CDR3 totals 16 residues. V was pared by 6 bases and J by 0 bases, with 7 bases of the junction left unmatched. Germline CDR1 and CDR2: MDHEN and SYDVKM. The CDR3 nucleotides read TGTGCCAGCAGCCAAGGGGGGACTAGCGGCTCCTACGAGCAGTACTTC. Its protein product is CASSQGGTSGSYEQYF.

The sample holds a few counts of this clone. The chain is built from TRBV9 and TRBJ2-3; TRBD2 matches at 8 bases. Trimming took 0 bases from V and 0 from J; bases not matched to a gene: 3. The CDR3 extends over 16 amino acids. Germline V CDR1 and CDR2: SGDLS, YYNGEE. CDR3 loop: CASSVGASGSTDTQYF. In DNA, the CDR3 is TGTGCCAGCAGCGTAGGGGCTAGCGGGAGCACAGATACGCAGTATTTT. The entire variable domain, with the rest obtained from reference TRBV9 and TRBJ2-3, is as follows: DSGVTQTPKHLITATGQRVTLRCSPRSGDLSVYWYQQSLDQGLQFLIQYYNGEERAKGNILERFSAQQFPDLHSELNLSSLELGDSALYFCASSVGASGSTDTQYFGPGTRLTVL.

The chain is built from TRBV2 and TRBJ2-7; TRBD2 matches at 7 bases. The germline gives CDR1 SNHLY, CDR2 FYNNEI. The CDR3 is made up of 16 amino acids. V dropped 4 bases and J dropped 2; count of bases not matched to a gene: 11. The CDR3: CASSGPRGGATYEQYF. CDR3 DNA sequence: TGTGCCAGCAGTGGACCACGGGGAGGGGCGACCTACGAGCAGTACTTC.

The chain uses TRBV6-1 and TRBJ1-2, with 9 bases identical to TRBD1. Germline V gene lookup returns CDR1 MNHNS and CDR2 SASEGT. CDR3 length: 14 residues. After removal of 5 bases from V and 6 bases from J, the junction contained 7 bases not matched to a gene. DNA for the CDR3: TGTGCCAGCAGTCTCGGACAGGGGCGAGATGGCTACACCTTC. It codes for CASSLGQGRDGYTF.

The chain carries TRBV27 and TRBJ2-3; perhaps TRBD2 as D (6 bases). The CDR3 totals 16 residues. From germline, CDR1 is MNHEY and CDR2 SMNVEV (reference sequence). Trimming removed 7 bases at V and 3 bases at J, with 20 bases between. CDR3 residues: CASKVGPRAGTDTQYF. CDR3 DNA sequence: TGTGCCAGCAAAGTGGGACCCCGCGCGGGGACAGATACGCAGTATTTT.

In this sample, this clone turned up a few times. The chain employs TRBV4-2 and TRBJ2-3, with 10 bases identical to TRBD2. Trimming cost V 5 bases and J 4 bases; bases outside gene matches: 6. The germline V gene has CDR1 LGHNA and CDR2 YNFKEQ. The CDR3 is made up of 15 amino acids. The CDR3 is CASSYLAGVPDTQYF. DNA of the CDR3: TGTGCCAGCAGCTACCTAGCGGGAGTTCCAGATACGCAGTATTTT.

This chain uses TRBV29-1 with TRBJ2-7; the match to TRBD1 covers 7 bases. V gave up 6 bases and J gave up 1 base; unmatched junction bases: 6. The CDR3 covers 13 residues. Germline V gene lookup returns CDR1 SQVTM and CDR2 ANQGSEA. This chain's CDR3 is CSVFGQVSYEQYF. The DNA for the CDR3 is TGCAGCGTATTCGGACAGGTATCCTACGAGCAGTACTTC.

This clone was counted a single time. The genes are TRBV15 and TRBJ1-5, with 7 bases identical to TRBD1. With V trimmed by 2 bases and J by 8 bases, 9 bases remained unmatched. The CDR3 sequence is 15 residues long. Germline CDR1 is LNHNV and CDR2 is YYDKDF (reference sequence). The CDR3 region has the DNA TGTGCCACCAGCAGAACCGGGACAGCTAACGAGCCCCAGCATTTT. Translated, it gives CATSRTGTANEPQHF. The entire variable domain, with the rest obtained from reference TRBV15 and TRBJ1-5, is as follows: DAMVIQNPRYQVTQFGKPVTLSCSQTLNHNVMYWYQQKSSQAPKLLFHYYDKDFNNEADTPDNFQSRRPNTSFCFLDIRSPGLGDTAMYLCATSRTGTANEPQHFGDGTRLSIL.

This chain joins TRBV19 and TRBJ2-2, with 7 nucleotides matching TRBD2. The CDR3 length is 16 residues. Trimming removed 1 base from V and 4 bases from J; junction bases left unmatched: 6. Germline CDR1 LNHDA, CDR2 SQIVND (reference sequence). The CDR3 sequence: CASSIGPSGPTGELFF. The CDR3 DNA sequence: TGTGCCAGTAGTATAGGCCCTAGCGGACCCACCGGGGAGCTGTTTTTT. The whole variable domain, filled in from reference TRBV19 and TRBJ2-2, reads DGGITQSPKYLFRKEGQNVTLSCEQNLNHDAMYWYRQDPGQGLRLIYYSQIVNDFQKGDIAEGYSVSREKKESFPLTVTSAQKNPTAFYLCASSIGPSGPTGELFFGEGSRLTVL.

This clone was counted a few times. The chain joins TRBV28 to TRBJ2-1; 7 bases map to TRBD1. The ends lost 4 bases at V and 5 bases at J; junction bases unmatched: 2. This CDR3 spans 13 amino acids. CDR1 and CDR2 from the germline V gene are MDHEN and SYDVKM. As DNA, the CDR3 is TGTGCCAGCAGTTCCGGACAGGACAATGAGCAGTTCTTC. Residues: CASSSGQDNEQFF.

This clone was counted a single time. The chain couples TRBV9 to TRBJ2-7; the match to TRBD1 covers 7 bases. CDR1 SGDLS and CDR2 YYNGEE come from the germline V gene. This CDR3 spans 14 amino acids. J was trimmed by 2 bases and V by 3 bases; bases with no gene match: 5. CDR3 DNA: TGTGCCAGCAGCGCCGCAGGGGGTACCTACGAGCAGTACTTC. Translation: CASSAAGGTYEQYF.

The V and J genes are TRBV7-6 and TRBJ1-5; 9 nucleotides align to TRBD1. CDR1 SGHVS and CDR2 FNYEAQ come from the germline V gene. The CDR3 covers 15 residues. Germline trimming cut 6 bases from V and 3 bases from J; bases unmatched to any gene: 6. The CDR3 coding sequence is TGTGCCAGCAGTTGGGGACAGGGCTCCAATCAGCCCCAGCATTTT. Translated: CASSWGQGSNQPQHF. Together with reference TRBV7-6 and TRBJ1-5, the CDR3 gives the full variable domain: GAGVSQSPRYKVTKRGQDVALRCDPISGHVSLYWYRQALGQGPEFLTYFNYEAQQDKSGLPNDRFSAERPEGSISTLTIQRTEQRDSAMYRCASSWGQGSNQPQHFGDGTRLSIL.

V is TRBV6-6 and J is TRBJ2-7; D is possibly TRBD2 (6 bases). The CDR3 is made up of 13 amino acids. From germline, CDR1 is MNHNY and CDR2 SVGAGI (reference sequence). V lost 9 bases to trimming and J lost 6 bases, with 18 bases between them. CDR3 sequence reads: CASNPRDSREQYF. The CDR3 nucleotides read TGTGCCAGTAACCCCCGGGACTCTCGCGAGCAGTACTTC.

This clone occurred a few times. The chain employs TRBV30 and TRBJ1-3; weak D call: TRBD1 (6 bases). From germline, CDR1 is GTSNPN and CDR2 SVGIG (reference sequence). The V end lost 4 bases, the J end lost 4 bases, and 11 bases lay between the germline ends. This CDR3 comprises 13 residues. The CDR3 here is CAWTGVKGNTIYF. The CDR3 coding sequence is TGTGCCTGGACAGGGGTGAAGGGAAACACCATATATTTT.

The J gene is TRBJ2-7, the V gene TRBV11-2, with 7 nucleotides matching TRBD1. Trimming took 5 bases from V and 0 from J; bases not matched to a gene: 4. The CDR3 is 14 amino acids. Germline CDR1 is SGHAT and CDR2 is FQNNGV. The CDR3 is CASSVGQLSYEQYF. The CDR3, as DNA: TGTGCCAGCAGCGTGGGACAGCTCTCCTACGAGCAGTACTTC.

The rearrangement joins TRBV5-4 to TRBJ2-7; 8 nucleotides align to TRBD2. The V gene end was trimmed by 2 bases and the J gene end by 12 bases; junction bases not matched to a gene: 19. This CDR3 contains 16 residues. Germline V gene sequence: CDR1 SGHNT, CDR2 YYREEE (reference sequence). CDR3 sequence reads: CASSFLTGDRGGKLYF. The DNA of the CDR3 is TGTGCCAGCAGCTTTTTAACCGGCGATCGGGGGGGGAAACTGTACTTC.

This clone came up once. The CDR3 protein is CATDYGGAMGYTF. The CDR3 DNA reads TGTGCCACGGATTACGGGGGGGCAATGGGCTACACCTTC. The rearrangement uses TRBV10-3 and TRBJ1-2; D is perhaps TRBD1 (6 bases). V was cut by 10 bases and J by 8 bases, with 20 bases left in between. The germline V gene has CDR1 ENHRY and CDR2 SYGVKD. The CDR3 length is 13 residues.

The V call is TRBV18, the J call TRBJ2-1, with D uncertain. The V gene lost 3 bases and the J gene lost 4 bases, with 7 bases spanning the gap. The germline gives CDR1 KGHSH, CDR2 LQKENI. The CDR3 covers 13 residues. CDR3 in amino acids: CASSPSVYNEQFF. The CDR3 DNA reads as TGTGCCAGCTCACCGTCCGTGTACAATGAGCAGTTCTTC.

CDR3 sequence: CASSATRYNEQFF. The CDR3 DNA reads TGTGCCAGCAGTGCGACTAGATACAATGAGCAGTTCTTC. The V gene is TRBV25-1, the J gene TRBJ2-1; D is possibly TRBD2 (6 bases). V was pared by 4 bases and J by 4 bases, with 8 bases between. CDR1 and CDR2 (germline): MGHDK, SYGVNS. The CDR3 is 13 amino acids.

This chain uses TRBV7-2 with TRBJ1-5; D is uncertain. Trimming cost V 3 bases and J 0 bases, with 9 bases left between them. The germline CDR1 and CDR2 sequences are SGHTA and FQGNSA. CDR3 length: 15 amino acids. CDR3 residues: CASSFLGDSNQPQHF. CDR3 bases: TGTGCCAGCAGCTTTCTCGGGGATAGCAATCAGCCCCAGCATTTT.

This chain's CDR3 is CASRHRGSGYTF. Here the CDR3 DNA reads TGTGCCAGCAGGCACAGGGGCTCTGGCTACACCTTC. The genes are TRBV5-4 and TRBJ1-2; TRBD1 agrees at 7 bases. The germline V gene encodes CDR1 SGHNT and CDR2 YYREEE (reference sequence). The V and J ends lost 5 bases and 7 bases, in that order; junction bases with no gene match: 5. This CDR3 comprises 12 residues. Complete variable domain (other parts from reference TRBV5-4 and TRBJ1-2): ETGVTQSPTHLIKTRGQQVTLRCSSQSGHNTVSWYQQALGQGPQFIFQYYREEENGRGNFPPRFSGLQFPNYSSELNVNALELDDSALYLCASRHRGSGYTFGSGTRLTVV.

The V and J genes are TRBV2 and TRBJ2-5; 7 bases are shared with TRBD2. Trimming removed 7 bases from V and 4 bases from J; junction bases left unmatched: 6. Germline V CDR1 and CDR2: SNHLY, FYNNEI. The CDR3 is 13 residues long. The CDR3 nucleotides are TGTGCCAGCACCCCAGCGGGGCGAGAGACCCAGTACTTC. It specifies CASTPAGRETQYF.

This chain links TRBV13 with TRBJ2-3; D unclear. Deletions cut 4 bases from V and 0 bases from J, with 8 bases between. The CDR3 contains 14 residues. From germline, CDR1 is PRHDT and CDR2 FYEKMQ (reference sequence). The CDR3 region has the DNA TGTGCCAGCAGCTCCCTGTCTAGCACAGATACGCAGTATTTT. Translated, it gives CASSSLSSTDTQYF.

The table lists this clone with a count of one. The chain employs TRBV2 and TRBJ2-7, with 11 positions matching TRBD1. The germline V gene encodes CDR1 SNHLY and CDR2 FYNNEI. J was trimmed by 1 base and V by 8 bases; bases with no gene match: 1. The CDR3 runs to 13 residues. The CDR3 protein is CASGTGGSYEQYF. The CDR3 DNA is TGTGCCAGCGGGACAGGGGGTTCCTACGAGCAGTACTTC.

V is TRBV11-3 and J is TRBJ2-5; 8 bases fit TRBD1. V was clipped by 5 bases and J by 5 bases; unmatched bases: 13. CDR1 is SGHNT and CDR2 is YENEEA in the germline V gene. CDR3 length equals 16 residues. In nucleotides, the CDR3 is TGTGCCAGCAGCCGGGTGCCTGACAGGGGACGGGAGACCCAGTACTTC. It specifies CASSRVPDRGRETQYF.

This chain joins TRBV5-4 and TRBJ1-4; D is perhaps TRBD1 (5 bases). Trimming removed 2 bases at V and 0 bases at J, with 14 bases between. The CDR3 runs to 17 residues. CDR1 is SGHNT and CDR2 is YYREEE in the germline V gene (reference sequence). The CDR3 bases are TGTGCCAGCAGCTTAAGTCGGGGACTTGCAACTAATGAAAAACTGTTTTTT. This codes for CASSLSRGLATNEKLFF. Full variable domain (missing parts from reference TRBV5-4 and TRBJ1-4): ETGVTQSPTHLIKTRGQQVTLRCSSQSGHNTVSWYQQALGQGPQFIFQYYREEENGRGNFPPRFSGLQFPNYSSELNVNALELDDSALYLCASSLSRGLATNEKLFFGSGTQLSVL.

This clone was found once. The CDR3 spells CASNPFGDTRQETQYF. CDR3 DNA sequence: TGTGCCAGCAACCCCTTTGGGGACACTCGTCAAGAGACCCAGTACTTC. The chain recombines TRBV27 with TRBJ2-5; D is perhaps TRBD1 (6 bases). In germline, CDR1 is MNHEY, CDR2 SMNVEV (reference sequence). Trimming took 7 bases from V and 2 from J, leaving 20 bases between them. The CDR3 is 16 residues long.